Listed below are T cell receptor beta chains from one sample, sequenced in a study of blood T cell repertoires in COVID-19. TCRdb's copy holds only in-frame clones and misses some; the assay was immunoSEQ multiplex PCR. The sample lists a few hundred thousand clones; around 87% were seen once. The sequenced material came from peripheral blood. The receptors were sampled from a woman between 45 and 60 years old who had recovered from COVID-19. The CDR3 runs from the conserved cysteine through the conserved F or W. The order of the fields is J gene, D gene, V gene, clone size, CDR3 DNA, CDR3 protein. A D gene is named only where the DNA matches it firmly. A row's size may be missing; if present it is once, few, many or a size class.

>TRBJ1-3|-|TRBV7-6|-
TGTGCCAGCAGCCCCCGGTACAGGGTTAGCTCTGGAAACACCATATATTTT
CASSPRYRVSSGNTIYF
>TRBJ2-3|TRBD2|TRBV4-2|-
TGTGCCAGCAGCCAAGCCTTAGCGGGACGGAGCACAGATACGCAGTATTTT
CASSQALAGRSTDTQYF
>TRBJ1-6|TRBD1|TRBV19|-
TGTGCCAGTAGTATCGGGACAGAAGTTTCACCCCTCCACTTT
CASSIGTEVSPLHF
>TRBJ1-5|-|TRBV19|-
TGTGCCAGTAGTATAGATGCCCTTTTGAGTCGAAATCAGCCCCAGCATTTT
CASSIDALLSRNQPQHF
>TRBJ2-3|TRBD2|TRBV7-9|-
TGTGCCAGCAGCCCGGTCCTAGCGGCAGATACGCAGTATTTT
CASSPVLAADTQYF
>TRBJ1-2|TRBD1|TRBV15|once
TGTGCCACCAGCAGAAACAGGGGGGCTAACTATGGCTACACCTTC
CATSRNRGANYGYTF
>TRBJ1-6|-|TRBV5-8|-
TGTGCCAGCAGCTTGGCCGGGGGGAGGAATTCACCCCTCCACTTT
CASSLAGGRNSPLHF
>TRBJ2-7|-|TRBV12-3/TRBV12-4|-
TGTGCCAGCAGCCGTGGAGGCTCCTACGAGCAGTACTTC
CASSRGGSYEQYF
>TRBJ2-7|TRBD2|TRBV3-1/TRBV3-2|-
TGTGCCAGCAGCCAAGGGGGAGCTAGCGGGGCCTACGAGCAGTACTTC
CASSQGGASGAYEQYF
>TRBJ1-6|-|TRBV4-2|-
TGTGCCAGCAGCCAAGATAGGAGGGGAGCCAAGAATAATTCACCCCTCCACTTT
CASSQDRRGAKNNSPLHF
>TRBJ1-2|-|TRBV2|-
TGTGCCAGCACCGCAGAGACAGCTTATGGCTACACCTTC
CASTAETAYGYTF
>TRBJ1-1|-|TRBV30|-
TGTGCCTGGAGCCCGGGGGGCACTGAAGCTTTCTTT
CAWSPGGTEAFF
>TRBJ1-5|TRBD1|TRBV2|-
TGTGCCAGCAGCGCCACCAGCGACAGGGGTAGTCAGCCCCAGCATTTT
CASSATSDRGSQPQHF
>TRBJ2-2|TRBD1|TRBV7-2|-
TGTGCCAGCAGCCGGGACAGGGTAAACACCGGGGAGCTGTTTTTT
CASSRDRVNTGELFF
>TRBJ1-3|-|TRBV28|-
TGTGCCAGCACCTCGGGGGGGAGCTCTGGAAACACCATATATTTT
CASTSGGSSGNTIYF
>TRBJ2-5|-|TRBV6-5|-
TGTGCCAGCAGCCCGTACCAGGGTTCTCAAGAGACCCAGTACTTC
CASSPYQGSQETQYF
>TRBJ2-4|TRBD1|TRBV19|-
TGTGCCAGTAGTAGGGGACAGGGAACCAAAAACATTCAGTACTTC
CASSRGQGTKNIQYF
>TRBJ2-1|TRBD2|TRBV24-1|few
TGTGCCACTCTCCCGGGACTAGCGGCACGTAGCTCCTACAATGAGCAGTTCTTC
CATLPGLAARSSYNEQFF
>TRBJ1-1|-|TRBV6-4|-
TGTGCCAGCAGTGAATCAGGTCTGAACACTGAAGCTTTCTTT
CASSESGLNTEAFF
>TRBJ2-7|TRBD1|TRBV12-5|-
TGTGCTAGTGGTTTGGTACTCCGGGACAGGGTCTACGAGCAGTACTTC
CASGLVLRDRVYEQYF
>TRBJ2-3|-|TRBV6-5|-
TGTGCCAGCAGTTACTCGGGACTTTTGAGCACAGATACGCAGTATTTT
CASSYSGLLSTDTQYF
>TRBJ1-5|-|TRBV7-2|-
TGTGCCAGCAGCTTAGTTGTGGGTAGGAGTCAGCCCCAGCATTTT
CASSLVVGRSQPQHF
>TRBJ2-1|TRBD2|TRBV9|-
TGTGCCAGCAGCGTAGCTGGGACTATCAATGAGCAGTTCTTC
CASSVAGTINEQFF
>TRBJ1-6|-|TRBV30|-
TGTGCCTGGAGTGTACTAGTGAGGAATTCACCCCTCCACTTT
CAWSVLVRNSPLHF
>TRBJ1-3|TRBD1|TRBV28|-
TGTGCCAGCAGTTCTCCGACAGGGGGAAACACCATATATTTT
CASSSPTGGNTIYF
>TRBJ2-7|TRBD1|TRBV28|-
TGTGCCAGCAGCCTGCCAACCTCCGGGACAGGGACCCACGAGCAGTACTTC
CASSLPTSGTGTHEQYF
>TRBJ2-7|-|TRBV28|-
TGTGCCAGCAGTTTATCTCGGAGGGGGCTCCACTTC
CASSLSRRGLHF
>TRBJ2-7|-|TRBV6-5|-
TGTGCCAGCAGTTACAAGGAGGGTCTCTACGAGCAGTACTTC
CASSYKEGLYEQYF
>TRBJ2-7|TRBD2|TRBV28|-
TGTGCCAGCAGTGTGCCGACGTCCGGGAGGCACGAGCAGTACTTC
CASSVPTSGRHEQYF
>TRBJ2-5|TRBD1|TRBV7-2|-
TGTGCCAGCAGCTTGGACAGGGGGGTACGAGAGACCCAGTACTTC
CASSLDRGVRETQYF
>TRBJ2-1|TRBD2|TRBV5-4|-
TGTGCCAGCAGTCCGGGACTAGCGGCCGAAGGGTATGAGCAGTTCTTC
CASSPGLAAEGYEQFF
>TRBJ2-7|TRBD1|TRBV29-1|-
TGCAGCGTTACGACAGGGAGCCTCTCCTACGAGCAGTACTTC
CSVTTGSLSYEQYF
>TRBJ2-7|-|TRBV4-3|-
TGCGCCAGCAGCCCGGGTCGTCTGCACTACGAGCAGTACTTC
CASSPGRLHYEQYF
>TRBJ1-1|-|TRBV12-3/TRBV12-4|-
TGTGCCAGCAGCCGTACAGGGAAGGCTTTCTTT
CASSRTGKAFF
>TRBJ1-6|TRBD1|TRBV3-1/TRBV3-2|-
TGTGCCAGCAGCCACCAGGGGGCTCCCTTCCCCCTCCACTTT
CASSHQGAPFPLHF
>TRBJ1-3|-|TRBV28|once
TGTGCCAGCAGTTTTCTTGGAAACACCATATATTTT
CASSFLGNTIYF
>TRBJ1-2|-|TRBV4-2|-
TGTGCCAGCAGCCAAGATCCGGATACACTGCGGGGCTACACCTTC
CASSQDPDTLRGYTF
>TRBJ2-1|TRBD2|TRBV7-2|-
TGTGCCAGCAGCTTAACGAGGACTAGCCCTGAGCAGTTCTTC
CASSLTRTSPEQFF
>TRBJ2-2|-|TRBV19|once
TGTGCCAGTAGTATAGTTCCGGGGAGCGGGGAGCTGTTTTTT
CASSIVPGSGELFF
>TRBJ1-5|-|TRBV3-1/TRBV3-2|-
TGTGCCAGCAGCCATTACGGAGGAAATCAGCCCCAGCATTTT
CASSHYGGNQPQHF
>TRBJ2-1|-|TRBV7-6|-
TGTGCCAGCAGCTTCGCACAGACCGATGAGCAGTTCTTC
CASSFAQTDEQFF